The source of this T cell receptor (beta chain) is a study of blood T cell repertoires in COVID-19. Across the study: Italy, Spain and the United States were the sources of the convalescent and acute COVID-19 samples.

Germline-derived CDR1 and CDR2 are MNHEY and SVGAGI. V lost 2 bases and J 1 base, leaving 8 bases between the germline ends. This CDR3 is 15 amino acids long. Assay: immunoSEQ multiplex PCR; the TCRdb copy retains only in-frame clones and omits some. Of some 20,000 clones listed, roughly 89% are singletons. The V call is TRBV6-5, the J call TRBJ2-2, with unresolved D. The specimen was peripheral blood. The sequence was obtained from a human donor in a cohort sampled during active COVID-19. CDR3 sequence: CASSYRAGNTGELFF. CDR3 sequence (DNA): TGTGCCAGCAGTTACCGCGCAGGGAACACCGGGGAGCTGTTTTTT.